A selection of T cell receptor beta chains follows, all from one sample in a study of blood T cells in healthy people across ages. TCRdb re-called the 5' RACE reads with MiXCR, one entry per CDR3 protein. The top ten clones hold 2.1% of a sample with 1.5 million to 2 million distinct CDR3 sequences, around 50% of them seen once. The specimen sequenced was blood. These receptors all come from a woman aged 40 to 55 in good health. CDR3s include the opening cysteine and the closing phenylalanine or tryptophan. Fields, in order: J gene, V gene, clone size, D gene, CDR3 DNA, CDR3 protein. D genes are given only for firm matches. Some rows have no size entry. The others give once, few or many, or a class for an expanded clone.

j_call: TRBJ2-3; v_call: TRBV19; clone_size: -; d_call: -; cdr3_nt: TGTGCCAGTAGCCCCTGGACGGTAGATACGCAGTATTTT; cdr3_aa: CASSPWTVDTQYF
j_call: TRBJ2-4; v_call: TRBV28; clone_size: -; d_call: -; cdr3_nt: TGTGCCAGCAGTGGCGTTATACTGGGCATTCAGTACTTC; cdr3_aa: CASSGVILGIQYF
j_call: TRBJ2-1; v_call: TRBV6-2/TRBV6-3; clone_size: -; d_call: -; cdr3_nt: TGTGCCAGCAGTTACTCCCCCCCGGCCGGGCTATACAATGAGCAGTTCTTC; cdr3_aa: CASSYSPPAGLYNEQFF
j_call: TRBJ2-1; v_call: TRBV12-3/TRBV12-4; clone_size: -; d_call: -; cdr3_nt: TGTGCCAGCAGTTTTGAGGTCCCAGGGCGGCTTATCAACAATGAGCAGTTCTTC; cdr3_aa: CASSFEVPGRLINNEQFF
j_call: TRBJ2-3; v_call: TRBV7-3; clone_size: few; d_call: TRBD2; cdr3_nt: TGTGCCAGCAGCCCACCGGGACTAGCGGGGGGGATAGATACGCAGTATTTT; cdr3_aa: CASSPPGLAGGIDTQYF
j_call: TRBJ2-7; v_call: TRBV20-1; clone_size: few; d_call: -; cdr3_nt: TGCAGTGCTAGAAAGGGGGCCTACGAGCAGTACTTC; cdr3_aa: CSARKGAYEQYF
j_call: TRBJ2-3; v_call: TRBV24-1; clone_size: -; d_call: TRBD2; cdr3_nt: TGTGCCACCAGTTCGTTGGTTAGCGGGGGGCGCATCGCAGATACGCAGTATTTT; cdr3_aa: CATSSLVSGGRIADTQYF
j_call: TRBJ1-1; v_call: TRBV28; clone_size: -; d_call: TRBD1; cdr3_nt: TGTGCCAGCAGTGGTGGGGACAGTCTATACACTGAAGCTTTCTTT; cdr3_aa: CASSGGDSLYTEAFF
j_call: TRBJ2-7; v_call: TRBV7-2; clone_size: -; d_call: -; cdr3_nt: TGTGCCAGCAGCAGAACCACGGGGGAGCAGTACTTC; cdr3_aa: CASSRTTGEQYF
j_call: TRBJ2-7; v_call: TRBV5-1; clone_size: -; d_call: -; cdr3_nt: TGCGCCAGCAGCACCCGGACAGTTTCCTACGAGCAGTACTTC; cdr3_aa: CASSTRTVSYEQYF
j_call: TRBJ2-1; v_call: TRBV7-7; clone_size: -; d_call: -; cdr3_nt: TGTGCTAGCAGCTTACTCTTCGGACACGACAATGAGCAGTTCTTC; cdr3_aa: CASSLLFGHDNEQFF
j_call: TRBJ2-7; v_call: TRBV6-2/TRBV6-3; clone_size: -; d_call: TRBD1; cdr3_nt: TGTGCCCGCAGAAGACAGGGGGGGGACCCCTACGAGCAGTACTTC; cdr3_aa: CARRRQGGDPYEQYF
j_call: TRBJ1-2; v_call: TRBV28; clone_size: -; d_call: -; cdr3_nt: TGTGCCCGCAGTTACTACAGGGATGGTTACACCTTC; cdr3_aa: CARSYYRDGYTF
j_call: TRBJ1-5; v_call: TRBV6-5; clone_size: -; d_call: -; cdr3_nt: TGTGCCAGCCAAAAGTTCAGCAATCAGCCCCAGCATTTT; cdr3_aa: CASQKFSNQPQHF
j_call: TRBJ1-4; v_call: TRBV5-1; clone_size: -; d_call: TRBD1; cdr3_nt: TGCGCCAGCAGTGATGCAGGGGGACAGGGTGAAAAACTGTTTTTT; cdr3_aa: CASSDAGGQGEKLFF
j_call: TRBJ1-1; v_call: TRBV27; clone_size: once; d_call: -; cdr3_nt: TGTGCCAGCAGTCCCTCCGGGGGTAGAGGAGCTTTCTTT; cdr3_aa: CASSPSGGRGAFF
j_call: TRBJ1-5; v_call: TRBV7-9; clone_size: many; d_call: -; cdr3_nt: TGTGCCAGCAGCTTAGCGGGGGCAGGAAATCAGCCCCAGCATTTT; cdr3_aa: CASSLAGAGNQPQHF
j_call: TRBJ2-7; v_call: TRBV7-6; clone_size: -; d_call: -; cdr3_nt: TGTGCCAGCAGCTTAATAGGTCAGAACTCCTACGAGCAGTACTTC; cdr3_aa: CASSLIGQNSYEQYF
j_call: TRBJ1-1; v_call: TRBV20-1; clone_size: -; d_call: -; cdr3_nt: TGCAGTGCTAGGGGCGGCGTGGGTCAGAACACTGAAGCTTTCTTT; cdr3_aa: CSARGGVGQNTEAFF
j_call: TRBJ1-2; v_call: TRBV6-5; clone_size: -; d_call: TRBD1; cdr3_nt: TGTGCCAGCAGTTCCCCGGGACAGGGCATTCGAAACTATGGCTACACCTTC; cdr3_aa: CASSSPGQGIRNYGYTF
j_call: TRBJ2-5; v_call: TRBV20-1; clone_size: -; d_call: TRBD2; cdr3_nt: TGCAGTGCCGCCGGGGGGGCCGCAGAGACCCAGTACTTC; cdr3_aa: CSAAGGAAETQYF
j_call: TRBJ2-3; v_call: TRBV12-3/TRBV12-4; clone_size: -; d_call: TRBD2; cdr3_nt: TGTGCCAGCAGTTTTGCACTAGCGGGCGACACAGATACGCAGTATTTT; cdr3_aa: CASSFALAGDTDTQYF
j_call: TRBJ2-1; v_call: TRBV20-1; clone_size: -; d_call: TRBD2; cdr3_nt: TGCAGTGCTAGACGTCTAGCGGGGGTAAATGAGCAGTTCTTC; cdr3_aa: CSARRLAGVNEQFF
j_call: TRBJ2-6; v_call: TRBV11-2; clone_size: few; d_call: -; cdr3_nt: TGTGCCAGCAGCTTAGTGATAGCGCCTGGGGCCAACGTCCTGACTTTC; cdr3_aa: CASSLVIAPGANVLTF
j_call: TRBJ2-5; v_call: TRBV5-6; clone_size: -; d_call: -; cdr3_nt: TGTGCCAGCAGCTTCCCCTCCGGGGGCCATCAAGGGACCCAGTACTTC; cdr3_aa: CASSFPSGGHQGTQYF
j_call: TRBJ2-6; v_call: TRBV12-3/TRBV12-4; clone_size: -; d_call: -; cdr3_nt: TGTGCCATCCAAGACGGCTTCGGGATTGGGGCCAACGTCCTGACTTTC; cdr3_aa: CAIQDGFGIGANVLTF
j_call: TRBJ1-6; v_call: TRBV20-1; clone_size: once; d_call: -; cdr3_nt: TGCAGTGCTAGGGGGGGGCTGGATTCACCCCTCCACTTT; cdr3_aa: CSARGGLDSPLHF
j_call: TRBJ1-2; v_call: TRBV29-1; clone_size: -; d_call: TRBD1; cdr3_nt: TGCAGCGTTGGATTAGGACAGGGGTATGGCTACACCTTC; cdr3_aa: CSVGLGQGYGYTF
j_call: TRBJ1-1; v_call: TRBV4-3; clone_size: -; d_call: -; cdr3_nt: TGCGCCAGCAGCCAAGACCACCACGCTTTGAAGAACACTGAAGCTTTCTTT; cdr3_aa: CASSQDHHALKNTEAFF
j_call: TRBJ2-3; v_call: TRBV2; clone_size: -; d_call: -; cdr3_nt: TGTGCCAGCAGGGCGGACCCAGATACGCAGTATTTT; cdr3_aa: CASRADPDTQYF
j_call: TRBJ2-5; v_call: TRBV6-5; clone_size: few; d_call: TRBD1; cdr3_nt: TGTGCCAGCAGTGACAGGGGGTACGGAGAGCAGTACTTC; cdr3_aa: CASSDRGYGEQYF
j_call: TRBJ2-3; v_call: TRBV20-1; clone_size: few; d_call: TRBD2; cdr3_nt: TGCAGTGCCCGGACTAGCGGGGGTCTCAGTACGCAGTATTTT; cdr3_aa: CSARTSGGLSTQYF
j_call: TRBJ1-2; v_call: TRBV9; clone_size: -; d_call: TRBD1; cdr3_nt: TGTGCCAGCAGCGTAACAACGGGGGCAGGGGGGCCAGTAGGAGGCTACACCTTC; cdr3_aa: CASSVTTGAGGPVGGYTF
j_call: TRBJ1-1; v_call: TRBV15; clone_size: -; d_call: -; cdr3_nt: TGTGCCGCCAGCTATCAGGGAGACACTGAAGCTTTCTTT; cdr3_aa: CAASYQGDTEAFF
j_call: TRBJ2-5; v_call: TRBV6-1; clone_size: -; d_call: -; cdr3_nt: TGTGCCAGCAGTGAAGTCGGGATAAGGAGAGGAAAAGAGACCCAGTACTTC; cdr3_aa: CASSEVGIRRGKETQYF
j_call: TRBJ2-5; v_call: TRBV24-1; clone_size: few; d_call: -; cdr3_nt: TGTGCCACCAGCCACCCGGGGAGGTGCCAAGAGACCCAGTACTTC; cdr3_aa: CATSHPGRCQETQYF
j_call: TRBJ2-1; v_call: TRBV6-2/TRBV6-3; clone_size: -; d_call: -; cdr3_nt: TGTGCCAGCAGCGATCCCGGGGCAGGGTCCTACAATGAGCAGTTCTTC; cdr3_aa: CASSDPGAGSYNEQFF
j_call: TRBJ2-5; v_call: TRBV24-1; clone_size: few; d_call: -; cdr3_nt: TGTGCCACCAGTGATTTGTCGCCTAACCAAGAGACCCAGTACTTC; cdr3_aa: CATSDLSPNQETQYF
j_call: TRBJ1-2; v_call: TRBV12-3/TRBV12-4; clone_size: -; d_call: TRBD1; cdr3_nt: TGTGCCAGCAGCCCCACCGGGACAGTGTATGGCTACACCTTC; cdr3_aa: CASSPTGTVYGYTF
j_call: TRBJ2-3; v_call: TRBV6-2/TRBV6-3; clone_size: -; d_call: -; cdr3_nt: TGTGCCAGCAGTTATTTTTTCTTGTTTGGAAACTCAGATACGCAGTATTTT; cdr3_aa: CASSYFFLFGNSDTQYF
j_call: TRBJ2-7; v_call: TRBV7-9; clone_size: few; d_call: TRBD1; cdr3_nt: TGTGCCAGCAGCGACAGAGGGACAGGGGGCTTCTCCTACGAGCAGTACTTC; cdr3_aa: CASSDRGTGGFSYEQYF
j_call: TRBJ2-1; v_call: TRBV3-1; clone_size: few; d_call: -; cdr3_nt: TGTGCCAGCAGCCCCCACGAGCCGGCAAAGAACCGGGGATACAATGAGCAGTTCTTC; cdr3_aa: CASSPHEPAKNRGYNEQFF
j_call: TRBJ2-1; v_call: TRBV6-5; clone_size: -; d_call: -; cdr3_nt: TGTGCCAGCAGTTACTCTCCAAGCTCCTACAATGAGCAGTTCTTC; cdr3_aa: CASSYSPSSYNEQFF
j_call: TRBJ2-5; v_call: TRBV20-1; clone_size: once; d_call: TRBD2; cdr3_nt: TGCAGTGCTAGAGGCGGAGGACTAGCGGGGGGCTCAGGTTTGGAGACCCAGTACTTC; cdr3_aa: CSARGGGLAGGSGLETQYF
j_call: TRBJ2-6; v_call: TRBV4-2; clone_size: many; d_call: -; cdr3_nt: TGTGCCAGCAGCCAAGAGTCGGGCAGGGACGGGGCCAACGTCCTGACTTTC; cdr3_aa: CASSQESGRDGANVLTF
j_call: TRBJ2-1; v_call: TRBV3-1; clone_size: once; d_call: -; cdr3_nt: TGTGCCAGCAGCCGCCCCGGGGGCCTGTACAATGAGCAGTTCTTC; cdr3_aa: CASSRPGGLYNEQFF
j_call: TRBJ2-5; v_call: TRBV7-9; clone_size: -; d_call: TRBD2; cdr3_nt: TGTGCCAGCAGCCACCCCGGACTAGCGAGGGAGACCCAGTACTTC; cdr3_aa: CASSHPGLARETQYF
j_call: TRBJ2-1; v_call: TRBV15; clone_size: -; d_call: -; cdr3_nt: TGTGCCACCAGCAGAGTGCAGTCGACCTACAATGAGCAGTTCTTC; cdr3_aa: CATSRVQSTYNEQFF
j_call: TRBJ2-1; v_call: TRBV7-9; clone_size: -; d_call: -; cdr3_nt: TGTGCCAGCAGCATCGGACGGAATTCCTACAATGAGCAGTTCTTC; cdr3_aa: CASSIGRNSYNEQFF
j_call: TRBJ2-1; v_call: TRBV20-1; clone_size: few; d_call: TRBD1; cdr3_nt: TGCAGTGCTAACCCGGGACAGGGTGTTCTTAATGAGCAGTTCTTC; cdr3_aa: CSANPGQGVLNEQFF
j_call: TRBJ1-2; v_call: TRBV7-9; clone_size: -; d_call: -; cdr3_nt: TGTGCCAGCAGTCAGAACGGCGGTTATGGCTACACCTTC; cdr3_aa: CASSQNGGYGYTF
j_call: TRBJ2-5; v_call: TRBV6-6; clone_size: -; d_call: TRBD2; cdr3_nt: TGTGCCAGCAGTGACGGGGGGGGAGAGACCCAGTACTTC; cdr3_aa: CASSDGGGETQYF
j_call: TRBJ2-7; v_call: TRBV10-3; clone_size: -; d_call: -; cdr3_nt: TGTGCCATCAGTGCTACAGGTACCGAGCAGTACTTC; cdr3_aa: CAISATGTEQYF
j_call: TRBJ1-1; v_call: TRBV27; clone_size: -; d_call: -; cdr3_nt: TGTGCCAGCAGTGGGAGCAATTCGGGGACTGAAGCTTTCTTT; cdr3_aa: CASSGSNSGTEAFF
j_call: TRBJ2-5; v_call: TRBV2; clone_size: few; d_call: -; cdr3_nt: TGTGCCAGCAGTCCGTTCCGACTCGGGGAGCAGTACTTC; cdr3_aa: CASSPFRLGEQYF
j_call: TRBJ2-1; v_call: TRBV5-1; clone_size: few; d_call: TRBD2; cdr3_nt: TGCGCCAGCAGCTTGGTTGCGACTAGCGGGCACAATGAGCAGTTCTTC; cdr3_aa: CASSLVATSGHNEQFF
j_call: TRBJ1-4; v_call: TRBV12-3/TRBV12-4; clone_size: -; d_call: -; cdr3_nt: TGTGCCAGCAGGAGACAGTCCACCGCAACTAATGAAAACCTGTTTTTT; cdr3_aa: CASRRQSTATNENLFF
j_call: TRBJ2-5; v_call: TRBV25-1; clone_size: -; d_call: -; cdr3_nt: TGTGCCAGCAGTGAGCAGGGGTTAATACGGGAGACCCAGTACTTC; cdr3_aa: CASSEQGLIRETQYF
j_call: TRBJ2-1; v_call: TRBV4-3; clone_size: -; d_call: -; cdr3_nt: TGCGCCAGCAGCCAAGGGTCGGGGCACTACGAGCAGTTCTTC; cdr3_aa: CASSQGSGHYEQFF